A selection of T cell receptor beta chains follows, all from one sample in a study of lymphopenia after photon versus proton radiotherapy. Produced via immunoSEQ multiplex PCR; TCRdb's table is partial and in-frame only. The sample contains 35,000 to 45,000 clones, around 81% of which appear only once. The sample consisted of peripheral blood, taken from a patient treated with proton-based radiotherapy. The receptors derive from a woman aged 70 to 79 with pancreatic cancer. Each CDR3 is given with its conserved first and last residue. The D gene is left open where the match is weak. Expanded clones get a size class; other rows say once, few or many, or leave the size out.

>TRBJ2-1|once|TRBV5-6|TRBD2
TGTGCCAGCAGCAAGACTAGCTTCTATGAGCAGTTCTTC
CASSKTSFYEQFF
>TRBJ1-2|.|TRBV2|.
TGTGCCAGCATGCGTACTCAGGCTAACTATGGCTACACCTTC
CASMRTQANYGYTF
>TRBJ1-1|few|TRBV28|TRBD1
TGTGCCAGCCTAGCGACAGGGTGGTCTGAAGCTTTCTTT
CASLATGWSEAFF
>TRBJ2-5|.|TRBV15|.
TGTGCCACCAGCAGGCCGCGGGACTCTCTTGCGGTGGACGTCCAAGAGACCCAGTACTTC
CATSRPRDSLAVDVQETQYF
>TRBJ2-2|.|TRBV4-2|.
TGTGCCAGCAGCCAAGAAACGACTGTACCCGGGGAGCTGTTTTTT
CASSQETTVPGELFF
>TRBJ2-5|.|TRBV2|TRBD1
TGTGCCAGTTGGAGACAGGGGCGTGAGACCCAGTACTTC
CASWRQGRETQYF
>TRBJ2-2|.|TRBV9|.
TGTGCCAGCAGCGTATACAGGGGGGAGCTGTTTTTT
CASSVYRGELFF
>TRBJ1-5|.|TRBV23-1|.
TGCGCCAGCAGTCAATCGAAGGCACAGGGCCTTAATCAGCCCCAGCATTTT
CASSQSKAQGLNQPQHF
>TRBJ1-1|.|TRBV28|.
TGTGCCAGCAGTTTCAGGCCGGCTGAAGCTTTCTTT
CASSFRPAEAFF
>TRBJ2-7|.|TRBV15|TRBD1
TGTGCCACCAGCAGATCGGGGACAGGGCATCTTCAGGAGCAGTACTTC
CATSRSGTGHLQEQYF
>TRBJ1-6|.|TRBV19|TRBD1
TGTGCCAGTAGTATCTTAACCGGGACAGGGAATTCACCCCTCCACTTT
CASSILTGTGNSPLHF
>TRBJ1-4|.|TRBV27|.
TGTGCCAGCGCTTCCCTGGTGGGGGGTGAAAAACTGTTTTTT
CASASLVGGEKLFF
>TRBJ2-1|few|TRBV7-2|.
TGTGCCAGCAGCTTGGTCCAGGGTATAAGCTCCTACAATGAGCAGTTCTTC
CASSLVQGISSYNEQFF